This is a list of T cell receptor beta chains from one sample in a study of blood T cell repertoires in COVID-19. Generated by immunoSEQ multiplex PCR, the TCRdb table keeps only in-frame clones and is missing some. The sample consists of some 250,000 clones, 86% of them appearing once. The specimen sequenced was PBMCs or T cells enriched from blood (not recorded which). Receptors originate from a man between 18 and 35 years old who had recovered from COVID-19. CDR3s include the opening cysteine and the closing phenylalanine or tryptophan. D genes are given only for firm matches. The size field is filled for only some rows; it gives once, few, many or a size class.

>.|TRBV9|.|TRBJ2-1
TGTGCCAGCAGCGTTATACCTGACACGATCGCCAATGAGCAGTTCTTC
CASSVIPDTIANEQFF
>TRBD1|TRBV27|.|TRBJ2-2
TGTGCCAGCGGAGAAACAGGGGGCCGGACCGGGGAGCTGTTTTTT
CASGETGGRTGELFF
>.|TRBV10-1|.|TRBJ2-4
TGCGCCAGCAGTGAGTCGATGGGGGCAGCCAAAAACATTCAGTACTTC
CASSESMGAAKNIQYF
>.|TRBV11-3|.|TRBJ1-1
TGTGCCAGCAGCGGGCAGGAGAACACTGAAGCTTTCTTT
CASSGQENTEAFF
>.|TRBV14|.|TRBJ2-2
TGTGCCAGCAGCCAACGACGGGGGGCGCTTAACACCGGGGAGCTGTTTTTT
CASSQRRGALNTGELFF
>TRBD2|TRBV14|.|TRBJ2-7
TGTGCCAGCAGCCAACATAGCGGGAAAACCTACGAGCAGTACTTC
CASSQHSGKTYEQYF
>TRBD1|TRBV13|few|TRBJ1-1
TGTGCCAGCAGCTTGACAGGGGGCGGGAACACTGAAGCTTTCTTT
CASSLTGGGNTEAFF
>TRBD2|TRBV11-3|once|TRBJ2-3
TGTGCCAGCAGCTTAGACGGGACTAGCGGGGGGTCAGATACGCAGTATTTT
CASSLDGTSGGSDTQYF
>TRBD2|TRBV25-1|.|TRBJ2-3
TGTGCCAGCAGCTTAGCGGGAGGGCCGGAAGATACGCAGTATTTT
CASSLAGGPEDTQYF
>TRBD2|TRBV5-1|.|TRBJ2-1
TGCGCCAGCAGCTTGGAAGGACGGGGGGGCAATGAGCAGTTCTTC
CASSLEGRGGNEQFF
>.|TRBV11-2|.|TRBJ2-7
TGTGCCAGCAGCCCCCCTCAGGACAGAGACGAGCAGTACTTC
CASSPPQDRDEQYF
>TRBD1|TRBV18|.|TRBJ1-5
TGTGCCAGCTCACCGGGACAGGGGACGTCTCAGCCCCAGCATTTT
CASSPGQGTSQPQHF
>.|TRBV7-6|.|TRBJ2-7
TGTGCCAGCAGCTTAGAGGCGGGGAGCTCCTACGAGCAGTACTTC
CASSLEAGSSYEQYF